Listed below are T cell receptor beta chains from one sample, sequenced in a study of blood T cell repertoires in COVID-19. Clones were read by immunoSEQ multiplex PCR, and TCRdb kept only the in-frame ones, dropping some. Seen here are around 100,000 clones, approximately 92% observed once, and the top ten hold more than 5.5%. The material sequenced was peripheral blood. The receptors derive from a man between 65 and 85 years old with acute or convalescent COVID-19. Both conserved end residues are part of each CDR3. A D gene is named only where the DNA matches it firmly. Clone size is shown for a subset of rows, as once, few, many or a class of expanded clone.

-,TRBJ1-4,TRBV11-2,TRBD1,TGTGCCAGCAGCTCCTTGCCCGGGACAGGCGAAAAACTGTTTTTT,CASSSLPGTGEKLFF
-,TRBJ1-5,TRBV27,TRBD1,TGTGCCAGCAGTTTAGATCAGGGGGGAGGGCCCCAGCATTTT,CASSLDQGGGPQHF
-,TRBJ2-7,TRBV20-1,-,TGCAGTGCTGGGGCCATGGAAGAGCAGTACTTC,CSAGAMEEQYF
-,TRBJ1-2,TRBV24-1,TRBD1,TGTGCCACCAGTGATGGGGGACAGGCAAATGGCTACACCTTC,CATSDGGQANGYTF
-,TRBJ1-6,TRBV27,-,TGTGCCAGCAGTTTAGAGACAGGCTATAATTCACCCCTCCACTTT,CASSLETGYNSPLHF
-,TRBJ1-5,TRBV27,TRBD1,TGTGCCAGCAGTTCTAGGGGACAGGGCCATCAGCCCCAGCATTTT,CASSSRGQGHQPQHF
-,TRBJ2-7,TRBV6-5,TRBD1,TGTGCCAGCAGTCGGGACAGGGTCTCCTACGAGCAGTACTTC,CASSRDRVSYEQYF
-,TRBJ1-1,TRBV5-1,-,TGCGCCAGCAGCTTGGAAGGGGTCACTGAAGCTTTCTTT,CASSLEGVTEAFF
once,TRBJ2-4,TRBV19,TRBD2,TGTGCCAGTAGCGAGCGGGAGAAGTATCAGGCCAAAAACATTCAGTACTTC,CASSEREKYQAKNIQYF
-,TRBJ2-1,TRBV2,-,TGTGCCAGGGCTTCCGGGAGAAGCTCCTACAATGAGCAGTTCTTC,CARASGRSSYNEQFF
-,TRBJ2-2,TRBV28,TRBD2,TGTGCCAGCAGTCAAACTAGCGGGAGAGTCGGGGAGCTGTTTTTT,CASSQTSGRVGELFF
-,TRBJ2-3,TRBV27,-,TGTGCCAGCAGTTTTACTAGTTTTTTCACAGATACGCAGTATTTT,CASSFTSFFTDTQYF
-,TRBJ1-5,TRBV28,-,TGTGCCAGCAGCTCCCTGGGGAGTAGCAATCAGCCCCAGCATTTT,CASSSLGSSNQPQHF
-,TRBJ1-6,TRBV3-1/TRBV3-2,TRBD1,TGTGCCAGCAGCGAGACAGGGACTGGGGCACCCCTCCACTTT,CASSETGTGAPLHF
-,TRBJ2-3,TRBV4-1,TRBD1,TGCGCCAGCAGCCAATTCCCGCCGGATTTCCGGGACAGGGGTGATACGCAGTATTTT,CASSQFPPDFRDRGDTQYF
-,TRBJ2-5,TRBV7-2,TRBD2,TGTGCCAGCAGCTTCAGTACCGGGGGGGGGACCCAGTACTTC,CASSFSTGGGTQYF
-,TRBJ1-2,TRBV5-4,-,TGTGCCAGCAGCTGGAACATCAGGGTCAGAGCGTGGGGCTACACCTTC,CASSWNIRVRAWGYTF
-,TRBJ1-4,TRBV6-5,-,TGTGCCAGCAGTTACATGAGCGGGGTAAATGAAAAACTGTTTTTT,CASSYMSGVNEKLFF
-,TRBJ1-1,TRBV5-6,-,TGTGCCAGCAGCCTGAAGGGGGGGCTCACTGAAGCTTTCTTT,CASSLKGGLTEAFF
-,TRBJ2-2,TRBV5-4,TRBD2,TGTGCCAGCAGCCCCGGACTAGCGGGAAACACCGGGGAGCTGTTTTTT,CASSPGLAGNTGELFF
-,TRBJ1-1,TRBV5-6,-,TGTGCCAGCACCCGGCTGGGTCAGGGGAACACTGAAGCTTTCTTT,CASTRLGQGNTEAFF
-,TRBJ1-1,TRBV19,-,TGTGCCAGTAGTATCTTAGACAGAAACACTGAAGCTTTCTTT,CASSILDRNTEAFF
once,TRBJ2-1,TRBV29-1,-,TGCAGCGTTGAAGATAGCAATGAGCAGTTCTTC,CSVEDSNEQFF
-,TRBJ1-5,TRBV7-2,-,TGTGCCAGCAGCTTAGCGTTCGGGCGGGATCAGCCCCAGCATTTT,CASSLAFGRDQPQHF
-,TRBJ2-7,TRBV7-6,-,TGTGCCAGCAGCCGTATCGACAGCTCCTACGAGCAGTACTTC,CASSRIDSSYEQYF
-,TRBJ1-5,TRBV6-5,-,TGTGCCAGCCATTCAGGGATACATCAGCCCCAGCATTTT,CASHSGIHQPQHF
-,TRBJ1-3,TRBV30,-,TGTGCCTGGAGCCAGGGGCCAGGAAACACCATATATTTT,CAWSQGPGNTIYF
-,TRBJ2-7,TRBV5-1,-,TGCGCCAGCAGCTCCCCGAATAGTAACGAGCAGTACTTC,CASSSPNSNEQYF
once,TRBJ1-6,TRBV6-6,TRBD1,TGTGCCAGTATCGAGGGGGCGGATTCACCCCTCCACTTT,CASIEGADSPLHF
-,TRBJ2-3,TRBV19,-,TGTGCCAGTCGGCCTAGGCTTACAGATACGCAGTATTTT,CASRPRLTDTQYF
once,TRBJ1-5,TRBV28,-,TGTGCCAGCAGTTTATTGGGAACAGGGATAGGGGGGGGCAATCAGCCCCAGCATTTT,CASSLLGTGIGGGNQPQHF
-,TRBJ2-1,TRBV6-5,TRBD1,TGTGCCTCAGGGGGCGGAGGGTCCTACAATGAGCAGTTCTTC,CASGGGGSYNEQFF
-,TRBJ2-2,TRBV25-1,TRBD1,TGTGCCAGCAGTGAATATTGGACAGGGGCCCGAGGCACCGGGGAGCTGTTTTTT,CASSEYWTGARGTGELFF
-,TRBJ2-7,TRBV4-2,TRBD2,TGTGCCAGCAGCCTCCGGGGGGGGAGCGGCGACGAGCAGTACTTC,CASSLRGGSGDEQYF
-,TRBJ2-7,TRBV6-1,-,TGTGCCAGCAGTGAGGGCGGGGTTGCCTACGAGCAGTACTTC,CASSEGGVAYEQYF
-,TRBJ1-2,TRBV29-1,TRBD1,TGCAGCGTTGAAAACCGGGACAGGGGTCCGATGGGAGCTAACTATGGCTACACCTTC,CSVENRDRGPMGANYGYTF
-,TRBJ2-5,TRBV10-3,TRBD2,TGTGCCATCATTGTTCCTAGCGGGAGGGAGACCCAGTACTTC,CAIIVPSGRETQYF
-,TRBJ2-1,TRBV28,-,TGTGCCAGCAGTTTTATGGCGGGGTCTTACAATGAGCAGTTCTTC,CASSFMAGSYNEQFF
-,TRBJ2-7,TRBV3-1/TRBV3-2,TRBD1,TGTGCCAGCAGCCTCGGACAGGCCACCTACGAGCAGTACTTC,CASSLGQATYEQYF
-,TRBJ1-6,TRBV7-9,-,TGTGCCAGCAGACCATTTTCGGATTCACCCCTCCACTTT,CASRPFSDSPLHF
once,TRBJ2-2,TRBV4-1,TRBD1,TGCGCCAGCAGCCAACTCGGACAGGGGCCCACCGGGGAGCTGTTTTTT,CASSQLGQGPTGELFF
once,TRBJ2-7,TRBV2,TRBD1,TGTGCCAGCAAACCTCAGGGGGCCTCCTACGAGCAGTACTTC,CASKPQGASYEQYF
-,TRBJ1-2,TRBV4-3,-,TGCGCCAGCAGCCCACACTTACTGATGGACAGCTCCTCCTATGGCTACACCTTC,CASSPHLLMDSSSYGYTF